Presented here are 30 T cell receptor beta chains from one specimen sequenced in a study of regulatory and conventional T cells in RAG deficiency. Conventional CD4+ T cells were sorted from blood as CD25-low CD127-high cells. Generated by immunoSEQ multiplex PCR, the TCRdb table keeps only in-frame clones and is missing some. The table has fewer than 30,000 clones, about 95% seen once. This sample was shared with a second study, whose subject was regulatory T cells. As that study records: Amplification used 52 TRBV primers and 13 TRBJ primers.

Sequenced input: CD25- CD4+ T cells sorted from blood. The receptors shown here come from a human donor in good health.

This clone appeared a single time. The chain is built from TRBV7-9 and TRBJ2-3, with TRBD2 identical over 11 bases. This CDR3 spans 16 amino acids. CDR1 and CDR2 (germline): SEHNR, FQNEAQ (reference sequence). Germline trimming cut 8 bases from V and 6 bases from J; bases unmatched to any gene: 13. CDR3 sequence reads: CASLGPVAGGPDTQYF. The CDR3 DNA reads TGTGCCAGCCTAGGGCCGGTAGCGGGGGGGCCGGATACGCAGTATTTT.

The genes are TRBV27 and TRBJ1-2; a weak D match, TRBD1 (5 bases). The CDR3 has 15 residues. CDR1 and CDR2 (germline): MNHEY, SMNVEV (reference sequence). Trimming shortened V by 6 bases and J by 4 bases, and 18 bases separated the two germline ends. The CDR3 DNA reads TGTGCCAGCAGCCCGAGCTGGGCGGGGCTCTATGGCTACACCTTC. Protein: CASSPSWAGLYGYTF.

V is TRBV28 and J is TRBJ1-1; weak D call: TRBD1 (6 bases). V lost 8 bases and J 5 bases, leaving 18 bases between the germline ends. The CDR3 runs to 14 residues. The germline V gene has CDR1 MDHEN and CDR2 SYDVKM. DNA for the CDR3: TGTGCCAGCCACAGTTTGGGGGCAGTAACTGAAGCTTTCTTT. It encodes CASHSLGAVTEAFF.

CDR3 coding DNA: TGTGCCAGCAGTGCCCTCGACAGGGTGAGCAATCAGCCCCAGCATTTT. Translated, it gives CASSALDRVSNQPQHF. The chain links TRBV6-1 to TRBJ1-5, with 7 bases aligning to TRBD1. The CDR3 consists of 16 residues. V dropped 4 bases and J dropped 1; count of bases not matched to a gene: 7. CDR1 is MNHNS and CDR2 is SASEGT in the germline V gene.

The rearrangement joins TRBV10-1 to TRBJ1-4; weak D call: TRBD1 (6 bases). Germline CDR1 is WNHNN and CDR2 is SYGVQD (reference sequence). The V end lost 4 bases, the J end lost 3 bases, and 9 bases lay between the germline ends. This CDR3 has 14 amino acids. The CDR3 sequence is CASSGGGPNEKLFF. The CDR3, as DNA: TGCGCCAGCAGTGGGGGGGGGCCTAATGAAAAACTGTTTTTT.

This clone was found a few times. The chain employs TRBV5-1 and TRBJ1-3, with 7 bases aligning to TRBD1. The CDR3 runs 17 residues. V lost 0 bases to trimming and J lost 3 bases; unmatched junction nucleotides: 9. Germline assignment: CDR1 SGHRS and CDR2 YFSETQ. The CDR3 protein is CASSLDGRGPGGNTIYF. The CDR3 DNA is TGCGCCAGCAGCTTGGACGGTAGGGGGCCGGGTGGAAACACCATATATTTT.

The chain employs TRBV10-3 and TRBJ2-3; 9 nucleotides line up with TRBD2. The CDR3 spans 15 residues. Germline V gene data show CDR1 as ENHRY and CDR2 as SYGVKD. V shed 5 bases, J shed 1 base, and the junction held 4 bases outside the gene matches. DNA for the CDR3: TGTGCCATCAGTACAATAGCGGGAGGCACAGATACGCAGTATTTT. Its protein product is CAISTIAGGTDTQYF.

The chain couples TRBV9 to TRBJ2-3; 7 nucleotides line up with TRBD2. Per the germline V gene, CDR1 is SGDLS and CDR2 is YYNGEE. This CDR3 has 16 amino acids. Trimming at V came to 0 bases and at J to 1 base, leaving 5 bases not matched to a gene. The CDR3 DNA reads as TGTGCCAGCAGCGTAGGATTGGCGGGGGGCACAGATACGCAGTATTTT. Translation gives CASSVGLAGGTDTQYF.

This chain links TRBV19 with TRBJ1-2; D is unclear. CDR1 LNHDA and CDR2 SQIVND come from the germline V gene (reference sequence). Trimming took 8 bases from V and 0 from J, leaving 10 bases between them. This CDR3 region has 13 residues. CDR3: CASATPPNYGYTF. The CDR3 DNA sequence: TGTGCCAGTGCCACACCGCCTAACTATGGCTACACCTTC.

Turning to this clone: A read error may produce the germline difference seen at one junction end. V and J are TRBV7-7 and TRBJ1-4, with 9 bases identical to TRBD1. From germline, CDR1 is SSHAT and CDR2 FNYEAQ (reference sequence). This CDR3 is 15 amino acids long. In nucleotides, the CDR3 is TGTGCTAGCAGCTTAGGGACAGGGCCTAATGAAAAACTGTTTTTT. Its protein is CASSLGTGPNEKLFF.

The rearrangement links TRBV7-9 to TRBJ1-1, with D perhaps matching TRBD1 (5 bases). Deletions cut 5 bases from V and 1 base from J, with 11 bases between. CDR3 length: 14 amino acids. Looked up from germline, CDR1 is SEHNR and CDR2 is FQNEAQ (reference sequence). The CDR3 sequence: CASSPLGGNTEAFF. DNA for the CDR3: TGTGCCAGCAGCCCTCTGGGGGGGAACACTGAAGCTTTCTTT.

The chain uses TRBV7-2 and TRBJ2-5, with D possibly TRBD2 on 5 matching bases. Trimming cost V 5 bases and J 4 bases, with 17 bases left between them. Germline values: CDR1 SGHTA, CDR2 FQGNSA. This CDR3 contains 15 residues. CDR3 region: CASSLKRAVRETQYF. CDR3 sequence (DNA): TGTGCCAGCAGCCTCAAGAGGGCAGTCCGAGAGACCCAGTACTTC.

V gene TRBV7-9 combines with J gene TRBJ1-6; no reliable D call. The germline V and J ends were trimmed by 6 bases and 5 bases, with 17 bases remaining between them. The CDR3 loop spans 16 amino acids. Germline values: CDR1 SEHNR, CDR2 FQNEAQ (reference sequence). DNA of the CDR3: TGTGCCAGCAGTTCCTCAGCTAGCCGGAATAATTCACCCCTCCACTTT. Encoded protein: CASSSSASRNNSPLHF.

This clone was recorded once. The DNA for the CDR3 is TGTGCCAGCAGGTTGGACAGGGGCCCGTACGAGCAGTACTTC. Encoded protein: CASRLDRGPYEQYF. This rearrangement joins TRBV2 to TRBJ2-7, with 9 bases lining up with TRBD1. Germline-derived CDR1 and CDR2 are SNHLY and FYNNEI. The J segment lost 4 bases and the V segment lost 6 bases, leaving 7 bases of the junction unmatched. CDR3 size: 14 residues.

The V gene is TRBV27, the J gene TRBJ2-3; TRBD2 matches 9 bases. Germline values: CDR1 MNHEY, CDR2 SMNVEV (reference sequence). The CDR3 spans 19 residues. With 5 bases clipped from V and 2 bases from J, the junction kept 17 bases outside the gene matches. The CDR3 loop is CASSATLRKRGADTDTQYF. CDR3 nucleotide sequence: TGTGCCAGCAGTGCTACCCTCCGAAAGCGGGGGGCGGACACAGATACGCAGTATTTT.

The chain links TRBV20-1 to TRBJ2-7; D gene unclear. The CDR3 runs 11 residues. Trimming stripped 6 bases from V and 6 bases from J, with 12 bases between. From germline, CDR1 is DFQATT and CDR2 SNEGSKA (reference sequence). CDR3 residues: CSAPKTREQYF. For the CDR3, the DNA is TGCAGTGCACCTAAGACTCGCGAGCAGTACTTC.

The chain carries TRBV5-6 and TRBJ1-1, with D possibly TRBD1 on 5 matching bases. This CDR3 is 13 amino acids long. The germline CDR1 and CDR2 sequences are SGHDT and YYEEEE. Trimming cost V 0 bases and J 9 bases, with 12 bases left between them. CDR3 residues: CASSLASGIQAFF. CDR3 nucleotides: TGTGCCAGCAGCTTGGCGTCAGGGATTCAAGCTTTCTTT.

This chain joins TRBV10-1 and TRBJ2-1; TRBD2 might be the D (5 bases). Per the germline V gene, CDR1 is WNHNN and CDR2 is SYGVQD (reference sequence). CDR3 length: 15 amino acids. Trimming left V 8 bases short and J 2 bases short, with 16 bases between. In DNA form, the CDR3 reads TGCGCCAGCGGACCTTTCGGAGCGGCCTACAATGAGCAGTTCTTC. Protein: CASGPFGAAYNEQFF.

The chain links TRBV7-6 to TRBJ2-7; 9 nucleotides agree with TRBD2. Germline V gene lookup returns CDR1 SGHVS and CDR2 FNYEAQ. J gave up 0 bases and V 4 bases, and 10 bases lay outside the gene matches. The CDR3 runs to 17 residues. CDR3 in DNA: TGTGCCAGCAGCTCCATAGTTTCTAGCGGGGACTCCTACGAGCAGTACTTC. Translated: CASSSIVSSGDSYEQYF.

The chain combines TRBV6-1 with TRBJ1-5, with D possibly TRBD1 on 5 matching bases. CDR3 length: 13 residues. V was clipped by 7 bases and J by 9 bases, with 16 bases between them. Germline V gives CDR1 MNHNS, CDR2 SASEGT. CDR3 nucleotides: TGTGCCAGCACACGGGGGACGTTGGGGCCCCAGCATTTT. It specifies CASTRGTLGPQHF.

The chain recombines TRBV28 with TRBJ1-4; 7 bases fit TRBD1. The CDR3 loop spans 16 amino acids. V shed 4 bases and J 6 bases; nucleotides not matched to a gene: 11. In germline, CDR1 is MDHEN, CDR2 SYDVKM. The CDR3 sequence is CASSSPGGQGDEKLFF. The CDR3 DNA sequence: TGTGCCAGCAGTTCCCCGGGCGGCCAGGGGGATGAAAAACTGTTTTTT.

V usage is TRBV30 and J usage is TRBJ1-2, with 8 bases fitting TRBD1. This CDR3 contains 14 residues. J gave up 7 bases and V 4 bases, and 11 bases lay outside the gene matches. Germline V gene lookup returns CDR1 GTSNPN and CDR2 SVGIG (reference sequence). The CDR3 here is CAWNDDRGNGGYTF. The CDR3, as DNA: TGTGCCTGGAACGACGACAGGGGTAATGGTGGCTACACCTTC.

The chain is built from TRBV5-5 and TRBJ1-1; 8 nucleotides match TRBD1. V lost 1 base to trimming and J lost 8 bases; unmatched junction nucleotides: 16. Germline V gene lookup returns CDR1 SGHKS and CDR2 YYEKEE (reference sequence). CDR3 size: 17 residues. The CDR3 coding sequence is TGTGCCAGCAGCTTGTTCCTTGTGGGACAGGCTTCCAGGGAAGCTTTCTTT. It specifies CASSLFLVGQASREAFF.

The chain links TRBV2 to TRBJ2-7; 7 bases fit TRBD1. Germline lookup yields CDR1 SNHLY and CDR2 FYNNEI. Unmatched junction bases numbered 4, after V lost 4 bases and J lost 1 base. This CDR3 region has 14 residues. CDR3 region: CASSAHRGSYEQYF. Written as DNA, the CDR3 is TGTGCCAGCAGTGCCCACAGGGGATCCTACGAGCAGTACTTC.

The chain recombines TRBV2 with TRBJ2-7; D ambiguous. The ends were cut back, 7 bases at V and 2 bases at J, with 9 bases in the middle. In germline, CDR1 is SNHLY, CDR2 FYNNEI. This CDR3 region has 12 residues. CDR3 nucleotide sequence: TGTGCCAGCACTAACAGACCCTACGAGCAGTACTTC. This sequence encodes CASTNRPYEQYF.

The chain combines TRBV6-5 with TRBJ2-7; 10 bases align to TRBD1. Germline values: CDR1 MNHEY, CDR2 SVGAGI. CDR3 length equals 16 residues. The J segment lost 0 bases and the V segment lost 2 bases, leaving 4 bases of the junction unmatched. CDR3 coding DNA: TGTGCCAGCAGTTACGGGACAGGGGCCTTCTCCTACGAGCAGTACTTC. Its protein is CASSYGTGAFSYEQYF.

The chain is built from TRBV5-6 and TRBJ1-5; 9 bases align to TRBD1. Germline V CDR1 and CDR2: SGHDT, YYEEEE. Trimming removed 3 bases from V and 8 bases from J; junction bases left unmatched: 3. CDR3 length: 13 amino acids. The CDR3 loop reads CASSSDRGKPQHF. CDR3 nucleotide sequence: TGTGCCAGCAGCTCGGACAGGGGAAAGCCCCAGCATTTT.

The gene calls are TRBV29-1 and TRBJ1-3; no definite D call. V was pared by 7 bases and J by 4 bases, with 11 bases between. CDR1 is SQVTM and CDR2 is ANQGSEA in the germline V gene. This CDR3 contains 12 residues. CDR3 sequence: CSARTGGNTIYF. DNA of the CDR3: TGCAGCGCTAGGACTGGGGGAAACACCATATATTTT.

In this sample, this clone turned up once. V is TRBV5-1 and J is TRBJ2-5; the match to TRBD1 covers 7 bases. Germline V gene data show CDR1 as SGHRS and CDR2 as YFSETQ. The CDR3 has 15 residues. The V segment lost 4 bases and the J segment 4 bases; nucleotides outside the gene matches: 10. The CDR3 DNA reads TGCGCCAGCAGCCCGCCGGGACAGAGGGGAGAGACCCAGTACTTC. This codes for CASSPPGQRGETQYF.

The V call is TRBV27, the J call TRBJ1-4; the D gene is possibly TRBD1 (6 bases). The length of the CDR3 is 11 residues. Germline assignment: CDR1 MNHEY and CDR2 SMNVEV (reference sequence). Deletions cut 5 bases from V and 8 bases from J, with 6 bases between. Here the CDR3 reads CASSQGEKLFF. Written as DNA, the CDR3 is TGTGCCAGCAGTCAGGGGGAAAAACTGTTTTTT.